The T cell receptor beta chain described here comes from a study of neoadjuvant anti-PD-1 for oral cavity cancer. Findings and caveats of the study: Non-responders to neoadjuvant nivolumab had significantly more clonal PBMC T cells than responders. Higher pretreatment Treg/Th17 ratios tracked higher pretreatment blood clonality.

Details on this clone: The antigen remains undetermined.

Assay used: immunoSEQ multiplex PCR; TCRdb lists only in-frame clones, some missing. The sample holds 30,000 to 35,000 clones, 87% seen once. Patients had newly diagnosed, untreated stage II-IVA oral cavity squamous cell carcinoma. Germline V gene data show CDR1 as SGHRS and CDR2 as YFSETQ. This CDR3 has 13 amino acids. Between the trimmed V and J ends, which lost 7 bases and 2 bases, there was a span of 11 bases. The sample in question was PBMCs, obtained before nivolumab (anti-PD-1) treatment. The chain combines TRBV5-1 with TRBJ2-3, with D perhaps matching TRBD1 (5 bases). The sequence was obtained from a person aged 35 to 85 with oral cavity squamous cell carcinoma. The CDR3 sequence: CASQTGDTDTQYF. The CDR3 nucleotides read TGCGCCAGCCAAACAGGAGACACAGATACGCAGTATTTT.